This T cell receptor (beta chain) was retrieved from a study of B cell selection in AIRE deficiency. Germline V gene lookup returns CDR1 SNHLY and CDR2 FYNNEI. The V segment lost 6 bases and the J segment 4 bases; nucleotides outside the gene matches: 5. This CDR3 contains 13 residues. Sorting defined conventional CD4 T cells as CD4+CD127+. Repertoires were generated with immunoSEQ multiplex PCR, while TCRdb's copy carries only in-frame clones and drops some. The sample carries about 25,000 clones, nearly 97% recorded once. This sequence originates from a human donor in good health. The material sequenced was CD4+CD127+ conventional T cells sorted from PBMCs. The chain combines TRBV2 with TRBJ1-2, with 7 bases lining up with TRBD1. The CDR3 DNA follows: TGTGCCAGCAGCACACAGGGGATCTATGGCTACACCTTC. As protein: CASSTQGIYGYTF.